These 9 T cell receptor beta chains share one sample of origin, sequenced in a study of PD-L1 blockade in urothelial cancer. Produced via immunoSEQ multiplex PCR; TCRdb's table is partial and in-frame only. Of more than 90,000 clones listed, about 91% are singletons. Time point reported: peripheral blood 6 weeks after treatment start. Here the sequenced sample was PBMCs, taken around atezolizumab (anti-PD-L1) treatment. These receptors all come from a man in his sixties with urothelial cancer.

In nucleotides, the CDR3 is TGTGCCAGCAGTGCAGGGGGCGGAGAGACCCAGTACTTC. Translating gives CASSAGGGETQYF. J is TRBJ2-5 and V is TRBV2; 8 nucleotides line up with TRBD1. The ends lost 4 bases at V and 4 bases at J; junction bases unmatched: 2. The CDR3 is made up of 13 amino acids. Germline CDR1 is SNHLY and CDR2 is FYNNEI.

The chain couples TRBV28 to TRBJ2-6; D possibly corresponds to TRBD1 (5 bases). This CDR3 comprises 18 residues. Germline V lookup: CDR1 MDHEN, CDR2 SYDVKM. The ends were cut back, 5 bases at V and 0 bases at J, with 17 bases in the middle. The CDR3 spells CASSPSGHSYSGANVLTF. The CDR3 DNA reads TGTGCCAGCAGTCCCTCCGGACACTCCTACTCTGGGGCCAACGTCCTGACTTTC.

CDR3 amino acids: CASSYSWTAIQPQHF. The DNA for the CDR3 is TGTGCCAGCAGTTACTCGTGGACAGCGATTCAGCCCCAGCATTTT. This rearrangement joins TRBV6-5 to TRBJ1-5; TRBD1 might be the D (6 bases). V was trimmed by 0 bases and J by 6 bases, leaving 12 bases between them. This CDR3 region has 15 residues. CDR1 is MNHEY and CDR2 is SVGAGI in the germline V gene.

V gene TRBV11-2 combines with J gene TRBJ1-2; TRBD1 matches 9 bases. The CDR3 contains 17 residues. Germline V gives CDR1 SGHAT, CDR2 FQNNGV. With V trimmed by 5 bases and J by 3 bases, 13 bases remained unmatched. The CDR3 DNA reads TGTGCCAGCAGCCTCACTTGGGACAGGGTTTTTGACTATGGCTACACCTTC. Encoded protein: CASSLTWDRVFDYGYTF.

This clone has just a few counts. The chain recombines TRBV5-1 with TRBJ2-1; TRBD2 matches 7 bases. V lost 4 bases to trimming and J lost 10 bases; unmatched junction nucleotides: 17. Germline V gene sequence: CDR1 SGHRS, CDR2 YFSETQ. The CDR3 has 16 residues. The CDR3 is CASSTGPGLSGEEQFF. The DNA for the CDR3 is TGCGCCAGCAGCACCGGACCGGGACTATCGGGAGAGGAGCAGTTCTTC.

The CDR3 protein is CASSQGLAEGRNEQFF. In DNA form, the CDR3 reads TGCGCCAGCAGCCAAGGCCTAGCGGAGGGGAGAAATGAGCAGTTCTTC. The V gene is TRBV4-1, the J gene TRBJ2-1; TRBD2 agrees at 7 bases. Trimming at V came to 1 base and at J to 7 bases, leaving 10 bases not matched to a gene. Germline CDR1 MGHRA, CDR2 YSYEKL. This CDR3 region has 16 residues.

This clone was detected only once. CDR3 DNA: TGTGCCAGCAGCCCTCGGGCGGAGGGGGGGACCCTATACGAGCAGTACTTC. Amino acids: CASSPRAEGGTLYEQYF. The chain links TRBV4-2 to TRBJ2-7, with a possible D match to TRBD2 (7 bases). The CDR3 extends over 17 amino acids. V gave up 4 bases and J gave up 4 bases, with 23 bases separating them. The germline gives CDR1 LGHNA, CDR2 YNFKEQ.

The chain links TRBV4-3 to TRBJ2-5; TRBD1 matches at 7 bases. Germline V gene sequence: CDR1 LGHNA, CDR2 YSLEER. The J segment lost 5 bases and the V segment lost 0 bases, leaving 12 bases of the junction unmatched. The CDR3 loop spans 17 amino acids. DNA of the CDR3: TGCGCCAGCAGCCAAGAAAGGGCCGCGCAGGGGGACGAGACCCAGTACTTC. Protein sequence: CASSQERAAQGDETQYF.

The chain's CDR3 is CASSLEGDSAYGYTF. The CDR3 DNA reads as TGCGCCAGCAGCTTGGAGGGAGATTCGGCCTATGGCTACACCTTC. The chain carries TRBV5-1 and TRBJ1-2; D is ambiguous. Trimming removed 0 bases from V and 4 bases from J, with 13 bases in between. This CDR3 spans 15 amino acids. The germline V gene encodes CDR1 SGHRS and CDR2 YFSETQ.